These 22 T cell receptor beta chains share one sample of origin, sequenced in a study of T cells after posttransplantation cyclophosphamide. TCRdb's table, derived via immunoSEQ multiplex PCR, lists solely in-frame clones and lacks some. Here the sample spans roughly 9,100 clones, roughly 87% being singletons. The sample comprised memory CD4+ T cells sorted from PBMCs. The receptors shown here come from a woman aged 60-75 years in good health, CMV-negative, and a related stem cell transplant donor.

V gene TRBV20-1 combines with J gene TRBJ2-5; tentatively, D is TRBD2 (6 bases). The CDR3 length is 10 residues. Germline-derived CDR1 and CDR2 are DFQATT and SNEGSKA (reference sequence). V was clipped by 7 bases and J by 4 bases, with 7 bases between them. As DNA, the CDR3 is TGCAGTGGGGGGGTAGAGACCCAGTACTTC. This gives the protein CSGGVETQYF.

This clone has just one count. Other DNA sequences in this specimen translate into the identical CDR3. The V gene is TRBV7-9, the J gene TRBJ1-5, with TRBD1 matching 8 bases. V lost 4 bases and J lost 3; bases outside the gene matches: 5. CDR1 is SEHNR, CDR2 FQNEAQ, per germline (reference sequence). The CDR3 runs 15 residues. DNA for the CDR3: TGTGCCAGCAGCTCGGGGACAGGACTCAATCAGCCCCAGCATTTT. Translated: CASSSGTGLNQPQHF.

This chain uses TRBV4-1 with TRBJ1-6; 8 bases line up with TRBD1. The germline CDR1 and CDR2 sequences are MGHRA and YSYEKL. The CDR3 sequence is 15 residues long. The V segment lost 4 bases and the J segment 5 bases; nucleotides outside the gene matches: 4. As DNA, the CDR3 is TGCGCCAGCAGCCCCTCGGGACAGGATAATTCACCCCTCCACTTT. It specifies CASSPSGQDNSPLHF.

This clone has just one count. The identical CDR3 is also encoded by other nucleotide sequences in the sample. This sequence joins TRBV11-3 and TRBJ1-3; TRBD1 aligns across 10 bases. Germline V lookup: CDR1 SGHNT, CDR2 YENEEA. V lost 5 bases and J lost 2; bases outside the gene matches: 3. The CDR3 totals 15 residues. The CDR3 reads CASSPGQGPGNTIYF. In DNA form, the CDR3 reads TGTGCCAGCAGCCCGGGACAGGGGCCTGGAAACACCATATATTTT.

This chain uses TRBV7-6 with TRBJ2-7; no clear D. Germline V CDR1 and CDR2: SGHVS, FNYEAQ. V gave up 5 bases and J gave up 9 bases, with 17 bases separating them. This CDR3 comprises 13 residues. CDR3 in amino acids: CASSQDTATRQYF. The CDR3, as DNA: TGTGCCAGCAGCCAAGACACGGCTACGAGGCAGTACTTC.

Worth noting for this clone: A junction end diverges from the germline sequence, so it may reflect a read error. The DNA of the CDR3 is TGTGCCAGCAATGAACAGGGCGTGGGGCTCTACGAGCAGTACTTC. It is translated as CASNEQGVGLYEQYF. The rearrangement uses TRBV2 and TRBJ2-7; the D gene is possibly TRBD1 (6 bases). This CDR3 contains 15 residues. Per the germline V gene, CDR1 is SNHLY and CDR2 is FYNNEI.

The V call is TRBV7-8, the J call TRBJ2-7, with 9 bases lining up with TRBD1. V dropped 2 bases and J dropped 2; count of bases not matched to a gene: 10. The CDR3 has 17 residues. CDR1 and CDR2 (germline): SGHVS, FQNEAQ. In nucleotides, the CDR3 is TGTGCCAGCAGCTTAAGGCCGGGGACAGGGCGGACCTACGAGCAGTACTTC. Protein: CASSLRPGTGRTYEQYF.

The rearrangement uses TRBV28 and TRBJ2-6; 8 bases map to TRBD2. Unmatched junction bases numbered 2, after V lost 5 bases and J lost 2 bases. This CDR3 contains 15 residues. The germline gives CDR1 MDHEN, CDR2 SYDVKM. The CDR3 spells CASSRGGTGANVLTF. The CDR3 DNA reads as TGTGCCAGCAGTCGGGGGGGTACTGGGGCCAACGTCCTGACTTTC.

This rearrangement joins TRBV11-2 to TRBJ1-1, with D uncertain. The CDR3 sequence is 13 residues long. The V gene's germline CDR1 is SGHAT and CDR2 FQNNGV. The V and J ends lost 3 bases and 2 bases respectively, with 7 bases between them. The CDR3 loop is CASSFAGNTEAFF. The DNA of the CDR3 is TGTGCCAGCAGCTTTGCGGGAAACACTGAAGCTTTCTTT. Looking up the rest from reference TRBV11-2 and TRBJ1-1 gives the full variable domain: EAGVAQSPRYKIIEKRQSVAFWCNPISGHATLYWYQQILGQGPKLLIQFQNNGVVDDSQLPKDRFSAERLKGVDSTLKIQPAKLEDSAVYLCASSFAGNTEAFFGQGTRLTVV.

The chain is built from TRBV4-1 and TRBJ1-3, with TRBD1 as a possible D gene (5 bases). In germline, CDR1 is MGHRA, CDR2 YSYEKL. The CDR3 sequence is 15 residues long. Trimming pared 3 bases from V and 3 bases from J, leaving 12 bases between. The CDR3 DNA sequence: TGCGCCAGCAGCCATGGGGGGGGTCGTGGAAACACCATATATTTT. This codes for CASSHGGGRGNTIYF.

The chain recombines TRBV2 with TRBJ2-6; D might be TRBD1 (6 bases). Trimming took off 3 bases at V and 2 bases at J, with 11 bases between the two ends. The CDR3 sequence is 16 residues long. CDR1 is SNHLY and CDR2 is FYNNEI in the germline V gene. The CDR3 reads CASSDNRDTGANVLTF. DNA of the CDR3: TGTGCCAGCAGTGACAACCGGGACACTGGGGCCAACGTCCTGACTTTC. The full variable domain, with the rest looked up from reference TRBV2 and TRBJ2-6, is EPEVTQTPSHQVTQMGQEVILRCVPISNHLYFYWYRQILGQKVEFLVSFYNNEISEKSEIFDDQFSVERPDGSNFTLKIRSTKLEDSAMYFCASSDNRDTGANVLTFGAGSRLTVL.

This rearrangement joins TRBV7-9 to TRBJ2-1; 10 bases map to TRBD2. The CDR3 consists of 13 residues. V trimming: 3 bases; J trimming: 9 bases; junction bases outside the gene matches: 2. Germline CDR1 and CDR2: SEHNR and FQNEAQ (reference sequence). CDR3 sequence reads: CASSLSGRGEQFF. The CDR3 DNA reads TGTGCCAGCAGCTTGAGCGGGAGGGGTGAGCAGTTCTTC.

The chain is built from TRBV6-1 and TRBJ1-2, with 10 positions matching TRBD1. With V trimmed by 3 bases and J by 10 bases, 8 bases remained unmatched. The CDR3 runs to 14 residues. CDR1 is MNHNS, CDR2 SASEGT, per germline. The CDR3 nucleotides read TGTGCCAGCAGTGAGGCCGGGACAGGGGTCCCCTACACCTTC. Translation: CASSEAGTGVPYTF.

CDR3 bases: TGTGCCAGCTCATCAGGACAGGGTAGCACTGAAGCTTTCTTT. It translates to CASSSGQGSTEAFF. The chain couples TRBV18 to TRBJ1-1; the match to TRBD1 covers 8 bases. The V gene end was trimmed by 5 bases and the J gene end by 4 bases; junction bases not matched to a gene: 6. CDR1 and CDR2 from the germline V gene are KGHSH and LQKENI. There are 14 residues in the CDR3.

The rearrangement links TRBV20-1 to TRBJ1-2, with a tentative D call TRBD1 (5 bases). The CDR3 is 11 amino acids. From germline, CDR1 is DFQATT and CDR2 SNEGSKA (reference sequence). Trimming left V 6 bases short and J 3 bases short, with 8 bases between. Here the CDR3 reads CSAPTDYGYTF. CDR3 DNA sequence: TGCAGTGCCCCGACAGACTATGGCTACACCTTC.

J is TRBJ1-3 and V is TRBV6-5; D is perhaps TRBD1 (6 bases). This CDR3 has 14 residues. Germline values: CDR1 MNHEY, CDR2 SVGAGI. The V gene lost 6 bases and the J gene lost 4 bases, with 13 bases spanning the gap. In DNA, the CDR3 is TGTGCCAGCAGAGAAGGGGGTTCGGGAAACACCATATATTTT. Protein product: CASREGGSGNTIYF.

The chain carries TRBV19 and TRBJ2-2, with a weak D call TRBD1 (5 bases). The ends were cut back, 3 bases at V and 10 bases at J, with 9 bases in the middle. Germline-derived CDR1 and CDR2 are LNHDA and SQIVND (reference sequence). This CDR3 contains 12 residues. CDR3 sequence: CASSMGRVELFF. The CDR3 region has the DNA TGTGCCAGTAGTATGGGCAGGGTGGAGCTGTTTTTT.

This rearrangement joins TRBV7-8 to TRBJ2-7; no firm D call. V was cut by 4 bases and J by 5 bases, with 12 bases left in between. CDR1 and CDR2 (germline): SGHVS, FQNEAQ. This CDR3 is built from 13 residues. The CDR3 sequence is CASSSEVNHEQYF. The CDR3, as DNA: TGTGCCAGCAGCTCAGAAGTTAACCACGAGCAGTACTTC.

This sequence joins TRBV4-2 and TRBJ1-4; D might be TRBD1 (5 bases). Germline CDR1 LGHNA, CDR2 YNFKEQ. Trimming removed 0 bases from V and 0 bases from J, with 17 bases in between. The CDR3 consists of 19 residues. The CDR3 DNA sequence: TGTGCCAGCAGCCAAGAGGTCGGGGGGACGGGGGCAACTAATGAAAAACTGTTTTTT. Its protein is CASSQEVGGTGATNEKLFF.

The CDR3 is CAIMRTDTQYF. As DNA, the CDR3 is TGTGCCATCATGAGGACAGATACGCAGTATTTT. This chain joins TRBV10-3 and TRBJ2-3; D not resolved. The CDR3 loop spans 11 amino acids. Germline V CDR1 and CDR2: ENHRY, SYGVKD. The germline V and J ends were trimmed by 7 bases and 3 bases, with 5 bases remaining between them.

The chain recombines TRBV28 with TRBJ2-5, with a weak D call TRBD2 (6 bases). This CDR3 spans 12 amino acids. CDR1 and CDR2 from the germline V gene are MDHEN and SYDVKM. The V and J ends lost 11 bases and 11 bases respectively, with 21 bases between them. In DNA form, the CDR3 reads TGTGCCTCCTACGGGGAGGTGGGAGGTCAGTACTTC. Its translation: CASYGEVGGQYF.

This rearrangement joins TRBV1 to TRBJ2-7; the D call TRBD2 from the table was never checked on the DNA. TRBV1 counts as a pseudogene. This CDR3 is 17 amino acids long. The DNA for the CDR3 is TGCACCAGCAGCCAACCCCCCCCTGGCGGGGGAGCCTACGAGCAGTACGTC. It specifies CTSSQPPPGGGAYEQYV.